The subject of this entry is one T cell receptor (beta chain). Its matching antigen is unknown. Patients who underwent sequencing had shown CD8+CD57+ cell expansion by flow cytometry. Each patient had severe acquired aplastic anemia. The data derive from a study of CD8+CD57+ T cells in acquired aplastic anemia. Looking at the study overall: The average for DNA from sorted CD4+ and CD8+ cells was about 2.9 ug. The study, taken as a whole, reports: Patients and controls were not found to differ significantly in CD8+ Simpson's diversity. Patients and controls shared twenty-nine CD8+ CDR3 sequences.

Using genomic DNA as the template, TCR beta VDJ and CDR3 profiling was carried out. TCRdb re-analysed the reads in MiXCR, keeping a single row per CDR3 protein. Of approximately 180,000 distinct CDR3 sequences in the sample, around 48% were seen once. The V and J ends lost 3 bases and 0 bases respectively, with 20 bases between them. The CDR3 covers 18 residues. Germline assignment: CDR1 KGHSH and CDR2 LQKENI. The TCR comes from a human donor with aplastic anemia. Sequences were obtained from sorted CD4+, CD8+, or CD8+CD57+ T cells (not recorded which) from PBMCs. The chain uses TRBV18 and TRBJ2-5, with D maybe TRBD2 (5 bases). This CDR3 is CASSPTTAGERYQETQYF. Written as DNA, the CDR3 is TGTGCCAGCTCACCGACAACGGCCGGGGAGCGGTACCAAGAGACCCAGTACTTC.